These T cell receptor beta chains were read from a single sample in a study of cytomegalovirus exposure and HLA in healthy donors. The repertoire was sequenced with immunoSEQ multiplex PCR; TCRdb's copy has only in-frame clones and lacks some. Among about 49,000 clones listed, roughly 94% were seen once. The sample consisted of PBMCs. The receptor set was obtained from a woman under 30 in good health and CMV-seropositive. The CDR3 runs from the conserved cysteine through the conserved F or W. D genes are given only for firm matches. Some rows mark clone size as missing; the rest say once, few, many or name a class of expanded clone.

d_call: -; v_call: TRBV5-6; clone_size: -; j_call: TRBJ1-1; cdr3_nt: TGTGCCAGCAGCTTAGAACCGGGGATCAACACTGAAGCTTTCTTT; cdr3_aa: CASSLEPGINTEAFF
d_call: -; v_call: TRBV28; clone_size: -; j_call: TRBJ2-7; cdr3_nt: TGTGCCAGCAGTTTCCATCTAGCGTCTCTTACCTACGAGCAGTACTTC; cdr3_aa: CASSFHLASLTYEQYF
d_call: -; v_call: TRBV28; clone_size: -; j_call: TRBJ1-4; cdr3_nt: TGTGCCAGCAGAATCCCAGGGATTAACGAAAAACTGTTTTTT; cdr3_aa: CASRIPGINEKLFF
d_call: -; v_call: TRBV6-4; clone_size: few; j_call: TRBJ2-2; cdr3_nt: TGTGCCAGCAGTGACTCGCGGGCGAACACCGGGGAGCTGTTTTTT; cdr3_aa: CASSDSRANTGELFF
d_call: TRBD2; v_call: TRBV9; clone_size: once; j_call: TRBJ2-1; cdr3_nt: TGTGCCAGCAGCGTAGGGGGTAGCGGGAGCTCCTACAATGAGCAGTTCTTC; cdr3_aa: CASSVGGSGSSYNEQFF
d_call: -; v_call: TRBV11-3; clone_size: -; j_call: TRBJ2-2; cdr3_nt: TGTGCCAGCAGAAGGGGGAACACCGGGGAGCTGTTTTTT; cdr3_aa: CASRRGNTGELFF
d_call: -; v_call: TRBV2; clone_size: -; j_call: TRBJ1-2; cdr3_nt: TGTGCCAGCAGTGGTTCGTCAGGGAACTATGGCTACACCTTC; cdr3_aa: CASSGSSGNYGYTF
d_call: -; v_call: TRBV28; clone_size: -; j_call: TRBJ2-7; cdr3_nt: TGTGCCAGCAGTTTCCTAAGGACTAAATCCTACGAGCAGTACTTC; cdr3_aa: CASSFLRTKSYEQYF
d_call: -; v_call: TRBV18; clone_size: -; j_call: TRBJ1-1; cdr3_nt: TGTGCCAGCTCACCACCCCTTGGACAGCACACTGAAGCTTTCTTT; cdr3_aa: CASSPPLGQHTEAFF
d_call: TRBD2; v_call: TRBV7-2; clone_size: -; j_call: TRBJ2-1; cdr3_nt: TGTGCCAGCAGCTTAGTAGCGGGTGCATGGGACAATGAGCAGTTCTTC; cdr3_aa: CASSLVAGAWDNEQFF
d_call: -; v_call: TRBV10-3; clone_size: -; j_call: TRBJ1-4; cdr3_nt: TGTGCCATCAGTGAAAGGGGAAACGAAAAACTGTTTTTT; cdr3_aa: CAISERGNEKLFF
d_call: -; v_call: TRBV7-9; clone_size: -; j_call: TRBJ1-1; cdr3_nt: TGTGCCAGCCGCGGCCGGGACACCCAAAGGGAGAACACTGAAGCTTTCTTT; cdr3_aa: CASRGRDTQRENTEAFF
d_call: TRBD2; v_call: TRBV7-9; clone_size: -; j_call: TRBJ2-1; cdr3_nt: TGTGCCAGCAGCCCTAGCGGAAGATACAATGAGCAGTTCTTC; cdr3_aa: CASSPSGRYNEQFF
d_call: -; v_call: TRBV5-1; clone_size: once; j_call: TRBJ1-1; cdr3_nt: TGCGCCAGCAGCTCAATAGGATGGACAGAAGCTTTCTTT; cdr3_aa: CASSSIGWTEAFF
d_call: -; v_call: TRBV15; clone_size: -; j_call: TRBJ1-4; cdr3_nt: TGTGCCACCAGCAGAGATGAGGCAGGGGTAGGGGAAAAACTGTTTTTT; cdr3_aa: CATSRDEAGVGEKLFF
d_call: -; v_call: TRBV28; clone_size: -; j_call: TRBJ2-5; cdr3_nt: TGTGCCAGCAGTGTACTCTCACAAGAGACCCAGTACTTC; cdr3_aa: CASSVLSQETQYF
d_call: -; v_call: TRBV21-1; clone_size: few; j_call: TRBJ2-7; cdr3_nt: TGTGCCAGGCTGACTAGCGGGGGGACCTACGAGCAGTACTTC; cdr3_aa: CARLTSGGTYEQYF
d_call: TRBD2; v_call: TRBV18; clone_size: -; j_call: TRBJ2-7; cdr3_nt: TGTGCCAGCTCACCAGCGGTTTCTAGCGGAACCTCCTACGAGCAGTACTTC; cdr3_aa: CASSPAVSSGTSYEQYF
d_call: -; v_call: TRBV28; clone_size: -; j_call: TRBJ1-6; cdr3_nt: TGTGCCAGCAGCACCTTCGAGGGAATTTCACCCCTCCACTTT; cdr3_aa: CASSTFEGISPLHF
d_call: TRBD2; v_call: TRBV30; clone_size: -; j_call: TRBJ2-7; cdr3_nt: TGTGCCTCCTCGAAAGCGGGAGGGCCTCGGGAGCAGTACTTC; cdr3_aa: CASSKAGGPREQYF
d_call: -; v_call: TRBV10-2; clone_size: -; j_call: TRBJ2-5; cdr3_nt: TGCGCCAGCAGTTGGGGGGTGGAACAGACCCAGTACTTC; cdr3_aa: CASSWGVEQTQYF
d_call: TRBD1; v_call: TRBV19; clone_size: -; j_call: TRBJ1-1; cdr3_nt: TGTGCCAGTAGACACAGGGGGCCCCCATCGAACACTGAAGCTTTCTTT; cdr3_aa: CASRHRGPPSNTEAFF
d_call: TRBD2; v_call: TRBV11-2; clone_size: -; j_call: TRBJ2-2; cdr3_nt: TGTGCCAGCAGCTTAACGGTACTAGCGGGAACCACCGGGGAGCTGTTTTTT; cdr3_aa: CASSLTVLAGTTGELFF
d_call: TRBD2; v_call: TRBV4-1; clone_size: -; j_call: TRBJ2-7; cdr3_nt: TGCGCCAGCAGCCAAGTTCCCCAGGGTAAGCGGGAGGGTTACGAGCAGTACTTC; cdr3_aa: CASSQVPQGKREGYEQYF
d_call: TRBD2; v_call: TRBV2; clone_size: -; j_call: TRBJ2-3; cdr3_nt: TGTGCCAGCAATAGCGGGAGGGTCCCAGATACGCAGTATTTT; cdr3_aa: CASNSGRVPDTQYF
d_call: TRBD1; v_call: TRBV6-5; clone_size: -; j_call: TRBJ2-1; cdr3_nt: TGTGCCAGCAGGGGACAGGGGGGCTACAATGAGCAGTTCTTC; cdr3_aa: CASRGQGGYNEQFF
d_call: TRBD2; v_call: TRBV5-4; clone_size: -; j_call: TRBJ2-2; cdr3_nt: TGTGCCAGCAGCTCCCTAGCGGGAGCCTCCACCGGGGAGCTGTTTTTT; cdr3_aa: CASSSLAGASTGELFF
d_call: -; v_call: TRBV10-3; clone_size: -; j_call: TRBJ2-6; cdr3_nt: TGTGCCAGCCAACGGGACAACCAACCCTCTGGGGCCAACGTCCTGACTTTC; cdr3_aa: CASQRDNQPSGANVLTF
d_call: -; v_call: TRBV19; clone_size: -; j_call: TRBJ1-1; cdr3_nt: TGTGCCGCGACCCCCCAGGGCCGGAACACTGAAGCTTTCTTT; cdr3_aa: CAATPQGRNTEAFF
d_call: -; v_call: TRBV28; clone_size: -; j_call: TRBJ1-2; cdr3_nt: TGTGCCAGCACCCCGGGGGGCGGGTATGGCTACACCTTC; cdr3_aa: CASTPGGGYGYTF
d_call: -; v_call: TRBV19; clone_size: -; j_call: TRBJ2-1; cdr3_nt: TGTGCCAGTAGCACAAATACGGGATCCTACAATGAGCAGTTCTTC; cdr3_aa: CASSTNTGSYNEQFF
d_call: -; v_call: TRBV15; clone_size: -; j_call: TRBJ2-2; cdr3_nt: TGTGCCACCAGCAGAGAACGCGGGTCCGGGAACACCGGGGAGCTGTTTTTT; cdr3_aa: CATSRERGSGNTGELFF
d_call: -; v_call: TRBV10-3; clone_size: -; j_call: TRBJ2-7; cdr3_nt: TGTGCCATCAGTGAGCCCGGAGCCGCCTCGGCCTACGAGCAGTACTTC; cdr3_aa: CAISEPGAASAYEQYF
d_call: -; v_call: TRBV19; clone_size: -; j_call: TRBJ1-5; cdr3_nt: TGTGCCAGTAGTTATCGACCCCCGGGTCCAACACGGGAGAATCAGCCCCAGCATTTT; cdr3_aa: CASSYRPPGPTRENQPQHF
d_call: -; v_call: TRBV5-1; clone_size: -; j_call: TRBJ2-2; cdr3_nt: TGCGCCAGCAGCCCAGCGGGGAACACCGGGGAGCTGTTTTTT; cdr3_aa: CASSPAGNTGELFF
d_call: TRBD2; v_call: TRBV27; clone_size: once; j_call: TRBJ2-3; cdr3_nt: TGTGCCAGCAGTCCGAGACTAGCGGGGCACACAGATACGCAGTATTTT; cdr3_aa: CASSPRLAGHTDTQYF
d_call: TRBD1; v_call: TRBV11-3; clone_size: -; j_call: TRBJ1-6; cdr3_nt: TGTGCCAGCAGCCCTTATGTGGGGACAGGGGTCGGCTCACCCCTCCACTTT; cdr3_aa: CASSPYVGTGVGSPLHF
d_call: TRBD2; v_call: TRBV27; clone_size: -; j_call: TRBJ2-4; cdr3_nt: TGTGCCAGCAAGGTGCTAGCGGGAGGACCCAAAAACATTCAGTACTTC; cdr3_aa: CASKVLAGGPKNIQYF
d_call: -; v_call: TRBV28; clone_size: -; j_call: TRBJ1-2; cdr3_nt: TGTGCCAGCAGATCGAGGTGGTCTTATAATGGCTACACCTTC; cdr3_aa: CASRSRWSYNGYTF
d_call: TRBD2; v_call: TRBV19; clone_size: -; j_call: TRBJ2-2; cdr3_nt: TGTGCCAGTCGTGCGGCGGGAGGGAACACCGGGGAGCTGTTTTTT; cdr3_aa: CASRAAGGNTGELFF
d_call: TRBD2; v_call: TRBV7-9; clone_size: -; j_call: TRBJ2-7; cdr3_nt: TGTGCCAGCAGCTTGAGGACTAGCGAGACCTACGAGCAGTACTTC; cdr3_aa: CASSLRTSETYEQYF
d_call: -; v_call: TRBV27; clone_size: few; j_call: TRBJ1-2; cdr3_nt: TGTGCCAGCAGTCCGCAGGGTAATCATGGCTACACCTTC; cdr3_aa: CASSPQGNHGYTF
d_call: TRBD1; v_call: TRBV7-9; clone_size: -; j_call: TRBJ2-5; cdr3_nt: TGTGCCAGCAGCCCCGACAGGGGAAGAGGAGAGACCCAGTACTTC; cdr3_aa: CASSPDRGRGETQYF
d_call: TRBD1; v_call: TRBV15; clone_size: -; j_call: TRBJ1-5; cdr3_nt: TGTGCCACCAGCAGAGAAAGGCAGGGGGGTCAGCCCCAGCATTTT; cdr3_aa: CATSRERQGGQPQHF
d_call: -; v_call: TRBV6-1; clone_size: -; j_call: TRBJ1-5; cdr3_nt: TGTGCCAGCAGTGAAGAGGAAGGCGGGGGGCAGCCCCAGCATTTT; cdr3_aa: CASSEEEGGGQPQHF
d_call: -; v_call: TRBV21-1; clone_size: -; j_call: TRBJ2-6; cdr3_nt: TGTGCCAGCGGTCTGCACCGGAGAGGGGGAGGGAAAGGAGACTCTGGGGCCAACGTCCTGACTTTC; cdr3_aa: CASGLHRRGGGKGDSGANVLTF
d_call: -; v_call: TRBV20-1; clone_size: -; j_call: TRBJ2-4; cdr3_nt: TGCAGTGCCCAACCAGAAAACATTCAGTACTTC; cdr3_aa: CSAQPENIQYF
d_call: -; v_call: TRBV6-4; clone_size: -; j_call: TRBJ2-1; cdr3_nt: TGTGCCAGCAGTGACAAGGCGGGTGGGGATAATGAGCAGTTCTTC; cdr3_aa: CASSDKAGGDNEQFF
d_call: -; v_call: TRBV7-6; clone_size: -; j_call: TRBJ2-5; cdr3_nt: TGTGCCAGCAGCCGGAGGGGTTTTGAGACCCAGTACTTC; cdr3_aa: CASSRRGFETQYF
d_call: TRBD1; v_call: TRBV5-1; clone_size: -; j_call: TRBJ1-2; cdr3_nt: TGCGCCAGCAGCGAAACGACAGGGGCATATGGCTACACCTTC; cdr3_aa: CASSETTGAYGYTF
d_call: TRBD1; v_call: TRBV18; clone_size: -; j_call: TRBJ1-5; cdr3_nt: TGTGCCAGCTCACCATCAGGGGGAGGACAGCCCCAGCATTTT; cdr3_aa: CASSPSGGGQPQHF
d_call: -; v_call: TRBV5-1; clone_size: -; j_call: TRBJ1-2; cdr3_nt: TGCGCCAGCAGCCACGGGGCAGGGGAGTTGGATGGCTACACCTTC; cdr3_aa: CASSHGAGELDGYTF
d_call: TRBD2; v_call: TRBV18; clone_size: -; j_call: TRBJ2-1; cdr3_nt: TGTGCCAGCTCACCTCCTAGCGGGATAAGGTACAATGAGCAGTTCTTC; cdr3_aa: CASSPPSGIRYNEQFF
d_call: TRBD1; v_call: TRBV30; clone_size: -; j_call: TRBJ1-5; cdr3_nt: TGTGCCTGGAAAGGAGGGGGCGATCAGCCCCAGCATTTT; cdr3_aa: CAWKGGGDQPQHF
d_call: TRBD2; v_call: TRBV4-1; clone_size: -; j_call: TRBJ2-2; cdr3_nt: TGCGCCAGCAGCCTCAAGGACCGGGGGGGTTTGAACACCGGGGAGCTGTTTTTT; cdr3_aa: CASSLKDRGGLNTGELFF
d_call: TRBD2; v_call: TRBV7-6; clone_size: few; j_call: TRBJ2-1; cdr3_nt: TGTGCCAGCAGCTTAGATGGGGCCAGCGGGAACGGGCAGTTCTTC; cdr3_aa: CASSLDGASGNGQFF
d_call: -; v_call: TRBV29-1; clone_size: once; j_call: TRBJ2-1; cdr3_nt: TGCAGCGCCCAGGTTGGCGGGGATCACAATGAGCAGTTCTTC; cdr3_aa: CSAQVGGDHNEQFF